This T cell receptor beta chain was sequenced in a study of immune evolution from preneoplasia to lung adenocarcinoma. The wider study: HLA loss of heterozygosity: around 6.5% AIS, around 16% MIA, approximately 35% ADC, none AAH.

Clones were read by immunoSEQ multiplex PCR, and TCRdb kept only the in-frame ones, dropping some. The sample holds 8,000 or so clones, roughly 77% seen once. The V end lost 2 bases, the J end lost 0 bases, and 14 bases lay between the germline ends. The CDR3 is 16 residues long. CDR1 and CDR2 (germline): SGHAT, FQDESV (reference sequence). Sequencing was carried out using FFPE minimally invasive lung adenocarcinoma tissue. This TCR was sampled from a person aged 70 to 85 with lung adenocarcinoma. The rearrangement links TRBV11-1 to TRBJ2-7; perhaps TRBD1 as D (6 bases). This CDR3 reads CASSLSWTVSSYEQYF. The CDR3 nucleotides are TGTGCCAGCAGCTTATCTTGGACAGTGAGCTCCTACGAGCAGTACTTC.